This TCR beta chain was sequenced for a study of blood T cell repertoires in COVID-19. Germline CDR1 LNHDA, CDR2 SQIVND (reference sequence). CDR3 size: 15 residues. Trimming at V came to 5 bases and at J to 7 bases, leaving 10 bases not matched to a gene. Source study methods: Nucleated cell counts were estimated from reference gene primer amplification. Using immunoSEQ multiplex PCR, the repertoire was profiled, and TCRdb retains in-frame clones only, with some absent. The V and J calls and clone size were taken over from that table, and D and trimming were inferred from the DNA. Of under 85,000 clones listed, more than 70% are singletons.

This sequence was found in a man aged 80 or over with acute or convalescent COVID-19. The genes are TRBV19 and TRBJ1-3; 8 bases are shared with TRBD1. The sample was peripheral blood. The CDR3 DNA is TGTGCCAGTAGTCCGACTCAGGGGGCGGCGAACACCATATATTTT. Its translation: CASSPTQGAANTIYF.